The 23 T cell receptor beta chains given below trace back to one sample, sequenced in a study of T cell responses to AZD1222 COVID-19 vaccine. Clones were read by immunoSEQ multiplex PCR, and TCRdb kept only the in-frame ones, dropping some. Of some 140,000 clones listed, approximately 95% were seen once; the top ten hold roughly 7%. This specimen consisted of peripheral blood, obtained 28 days after the second AZD1222 dose. These receptors originate from an adult who received the AZD1222 COVID-19 vaccine.

The chain employs TRBV29-1 and TRBJ2-1; D remains unclear. Germline V gives CDR1 SQVTM, CDR2 ANQGSEA. CDR3 length: 16 residues. Trimming took off 1 base at V and 2 bases at J, with 15 bases between the two ends. In nucleotides, the CDR3 is TGCAGCGTTGAAGTTCCCACTACGACCGCCTACAATGAGCAGTTCTTC. This encodes CSVEVPTTTAYNEQFF.

The chain carries TRBV12-3 or TRBV12-4 and TRBJ1-4, with D maybe TRBD1 (5 bases). V lost 3 bases and J lost 12, with 11 bases in between. The CDR3 is 12 residues long. The CDR3 loop is CASSFGGMQLFF. The CDR3, as DNA: TGTGCCAGCAGTTTCGGGGGGATGCAACTGTTTTTT.

This chain links TRBV28 with TRBJ1-5, with D unclear. Trimming removed 0 bases at V and 5 bases at J, with 5 bases between. This CDR3 has 13 residues. The germline gives CDR1 MDHEN, CDR2 SYDVKM. The CDR3 here is CASSLWLDQPQHF. CDR3 DNA sequence: TGTGCCAGCAGTTTATGGCTCGATCAGCCCCAGCATTTT. Full variable domain (missing parts from reference TRBV28 and TRBJ1-5): DVKVTQSSRYLVKRTGEKVFLECVQDMDHENMFWYRQDPGLGLRLIYFSYDVKMKEKGDIPEGYSVSREKKERFSLILESASTNQTSMYLCASSLWLDQPQHFGDGTRLSIL.

The rearrangement uses TRBV7-9 and TRBJ1-4; D ambiguous. This CDR3 is 16 amino acids long. V lost 2 bases, J lost 8 bases, and 18 bases lay in between. Per germline, CDR1 SEHNR and CDR2 FQNEAQ (reference sequence). The CDR3 DNA sequence: TGTGCCAGCAGCTTATTTCCCCGGGAACTTCGGGAAAAACTGTTTTTT. Its translation is CASSLFPRELREKLFF. The complete variable domain, with remaining parts taken from reference TRBV7-9 and TRBJ1-4, reads DTGVSQNPRHKITKRGQNVTFRCDPISEHNRLYWYRQTLGQGPEFLTYFQNEAQLEKSRLLSDRFSAERPKGSFSTLEIQRTEQGDSAMYLCASSLFPRELREKLFFGSGTQLSVL.

This clone was picked up a small number of times. V and J are TRBV7-2 and TRBJ2-2, with a tentative D call TRBD2 (5 bases). Per germline, CDR1 SGHTA and CDR2 FQGNSA. Trimming removed 5 bases at V and 5 bases at J, with 21 bases between. CDR3 length equals 17 residues. In DNA, the CDR3 is TGTGCCAGCAGCCCTCGTCTAGGTTATTCGGGGACCGGGGAGCTGTTTTTT. It codes for CASSPRLGYSGTGELFF.

This clone was recorded only once. The chain couples TRBV7-9 to TRBJ2-1; tentatively, D is TRBD1 (6 bases). CDR1 is SEHNR, CDR2 FQNEAQ, per germline (reference sequence). The CDR3 totals 15 residues. The V and J ends lost 1 base and 6 bases respectively, with 13 bases between them. The CDR3 bases are TGTGCCAGCAGCTTAGTGGGCAGGGGTGCCAATGAGCAGTTCTTC. As protein: CASSLVGRGANEQFF.

The J gene is TRBJ1-5, the V gene TRBV4-1; no reliable D call. Germline-derived CDR1 and CDR2 are MGHRA and YSYEKL. Trimming cost V 3 bases and J 7 bases, with 19 bases left between them. The CDR3 runs to 16 residues. CDR3 sequence (DNA): TGCGCCAGCAGCCATAGGTTTCAAACAGAACAGCAGCCCCAGCATTTT. Translation gives CASSHRFQTEQQPQHF.

V is TRBV28 and J is TRBJ2-1; a weak D match, TRBD1 (5 bases). The ends were cut back, 7 bases at V and 6 bases at J, with 16 bases in the middle. Germline values: CDR1 MDHEN, CDR2 SYDVKM. The CDR3 length is 14 residues. The CDR3 DNA reads TGTGCCAGCAATCGCCAGGGCTCTACCAATGAGCAGTTCTTC. Translation: CASNRQGSTNEQFF.

V is TRBV18 and J is TRBJ1-6, with 8 nucleotides matching TRBD1. This CDR3 is 15 amino acids long. Losses at the gene ends were 6 bases for V and 7 bases for J; bases not matched to a gene: 8. Germline V CDR1 and CDR2: KGHSH, LQKENI. CDR3 region: CASSPRQGYNSPLHF. The CDR3 nucleotides read TGTGCCAGCTCCCCAAGACAGGGGTACAATTCACCCCTCCACTTT.

The rearrangement uses TRBV5-8 and TRBJ2-2, with 8 bases aligning to TRBD1. CDR3 size: 17 residues. V trimming: 4 bases; J trimming: 3 bases; junction bases outside the gene matches: 11. Per germline, CDR1 SGHTS and CDR2 YDEGEE. The CDR3 sequence is CASSRSSGGLDTGELFF. The CDR3 nucleotides read TGTGCCAGCAGCAGATCATCAGGGGGCTTGGACACCGGGGAGCTGTTTTTT. Supplemented by reference TRBV5-8 and TRBJ2-2, the full variable domain reads EAGVTQSPTHLIKTRGQQATLRCSPISGHTSVYWYQQALGLGLQFLLWYDEGEERNRGNFPPRFSGRQFPNYSSELNVNALELEDSALYLCASSRSSGGLDTGELFFGEGSRLTVL.

This chain joins TRBV19 and TRBJ1-1; no reliable D call. Trimming pared 3 bases from V and 4 bases from J, leaving 9 bases between. The V gene's germline CDR1 is LNHDA and CDR2 SQIVND (reference sequence). CDR3 length equals 13 residues. CDR3 sequence: CASSILPGTEAFF. CDR3 sequence (DNA): TGTGCCAGTAGTATTTTACCCGGCACTGAAGCTTTCTTT.

The chain combines TRBV27 with TRBJ1-2, with TRBD1 matching over 8 bases. The V gene's germline CDR1 is MNHEY and CDR2 SMNVEV (reference sequence). Trimming cost V 7 bases and J 6 bases; bases outside gene matches: 7. The CDR3 is 13 amino acids. CDR3 loop: CASKGQEPHGYTF. CDR3 bases: TGTGCCAGCAAGGGACAGGAGCCTCATGGCTACACCTTC.

The V gene is TRBV10-3, the J gene TRBJ1-5; 7 bases are shared with TRBD1. Trimming at V came to 5 bases and at J to 6 bases, leaving 7 bases not matched to a gene. This CDR3 region has 14 residues. CDR1 is ENHRY and CDR2 is SYGVKD in the germline V gene. The CDR3 region is CAISIDRDSQPQHF. Here the CDR3 DNA reads TGTGCCATCAGTATCGACAGGGACAGTCAGCCCCAGCATTTT.

Remarks on this clone: Relative to the germline gene, one junction end is altered; a read error may explain this. This sequence joins TRBV19 and TRBJ1-5, with D unclear. The CDR3 consists of 13 residues. CDR1 LNHDA and CDR2 SQIVND come from the germline V gene (reference sequence). Here the CDR3 reads CASSLDAFQPQHF. Written as DNA, the CDR3 is TGTGCCAGTAGTTTAGACGCGTTTCAGCCCCAGCATTTT. Based on the CDR3 plus reference TRBV19 and TRBJ1-5, the full variable domain is DGGITQSPKYLFRKEGQNVTLSCEQNLNHDAMYWYRQDPGQGLRLIYYSQIVNDFQKGDIAEGYSVSREKKESFPLTVTSAQKNPTAFYLCASSLDAFQPQHFGDGTRLSIL.

The chain employs TRBV6-5 and TRBJ1-5; D perhaps matches TRBD1 (5 bases). The CDR3 contains 14 residues. V dropped 8 bases and J dropped 7 bases, with 18 bases sitting between them. CDR1 and CDR2 (germline): MNHEY, SVGAGI. The CDR3 region is CASLRALTGQPQHF. The CDR3 nucleotides read TGTGCCAGCCTAAGGGCCCTCACAGGCCAGCCCCAGCATTTT.

CDR3 sequence: CAWSRRGRDGYTF. CDR3 coding DNA: TGTGCCTGGAGTCGGAGGGGGCGAGATGGCTACACCTTC. This sequence joins TRBV30 and TRBJ1-2; 7 nucleotides match TRBD1. Germline CDR1 reads GTSNPN; CDR2 reads SVGIG (reference sequence). The J segment lost 6 bases and the V segment lost 2 bases, leaving 6 bases of the junction unmatched. This CDR3 spans 13 amino acids.

V and J are TRBV10-3 and TRBJ1-2; tentative D call: TRBD1 (6 bases). Germline CDR1 and CDR2: ENHRY and SYGVKD. Trimming stripped 11 bases from V and 2 bases from J, with 21 bases between. CDR3 length equals 15 residues. The DNA for the CDR3 is TGTGCCTCCAAGGTCGGAGGGGGGGAAAACTATGGCTACACCTTC. It codes for CASKVGGGENYGYTF.

The chain carries TRBV12-3 or TRBV12-4 and TRBJ1-2; D is uncertain. V lost 6 bases to trimming and J lost 7 bases, with 12 bases between them. The CDR3 runs to 12 residues. In DNA form, the CDR3 reads TGTGCCAGCAGCGAGTATGTAGTTGGCTACACCTTC. This codes for CASSEYVVGYTF.

This clone showed up just once. The chain joins TRBV20-1 to TRBJ2-7; 9 nucleotides line up with TRBD1. The germline CDR1 and CDR2 sequences are DFQATT and SNEGSKA (reference sequence). Trimming cost V 3 bases and J 4 bases; bases outside gene matches: 4. The CDR3 runs 13 residues. The CDR3 DNA reads TGCAGTGCTAGTGGGACAGGGCTTTACGAGCAGTACTTC. Translation gives CSASGTGLYEQYF.

This clone was recorded once. The chain employs TRBV28 and TRBJ2-7, with TRBD2 identical over 8 bases. Trimming cost V 6 bases and J 4 bases; bases outside gene matches: 5. Germline values: CDR1 MDHEN, CDR2 SYDVKM. This CDR3 region has 13 residues. The CDR3 DNA follows: TGTGCCAGCAGGAGCGGGGGCCTATACGAGCAGTACTTC. The encoded protein is CASRSGGLYEQYF.

The chain links TRBV7-9 to TRBJ1-1; D possibly corresponds to TRBD1 (5 bases). The CDR3 sequence is 13 residues long. CDR1 is SEHNR and CDR2 is FQNEAQ in the germline V gene (reference sequence). Trimming shortened V by 8 bases and J by 5 bases, and 15 bases separated the two germline ends. CDR3 sequence reads: CASPGRDGTEAFF. The CDR3 region has the DNA TGTGCCAGCCCCGGCAGGGATGGGACTGAAGCTTTCTTT.

The rearrangement links TRBV5-5 to TRBJ2-7; 12 bases map to TRBD1. The CDR3 totals 16 residues. From germline, CDR1 is SGHKS and CDR2 YYEKEE (reference sequence). V shed 0 bases and J 7 bases; nucleotides not matched to a gene: 8. CDR3 DNA sequence: TGTGCCAGCAGCTTGGGGCCGGGACAGGGGGCAAGGGAGCAGTACTTC. It is translated as CASSLGPGQGAREQYF.

This chain links TRBV5-5 with TRBJ2-7, with 9 nucleotides matching TRBD1. Unmatched junction bases numbered 7, after V lost 4 bases and J lost 2 bases. CDR3 length: 15 amino acids. Looked up from germline, CDR1 is SGHKS and CDR2 is YYEKEE (reference sequence). CDR3 DNA: TGTGCCAGCAGCCGAGCCGGGACAGGGACCTACGAGCAGTACTTC. Amino acid sequence: CASSRAGTGTYEQYF.